This T cell receptor (beta chain) comes out of a study of T-cell reconstitution after alpha-beta-depleted transplantation in children. Study findings and constraints: Certain patients had high TCRbeta diversity at day 60, and it came from recipient T cells and thymic progenitors that survived. In patients about two months after transplant, alpha-beta T cells reportedly arose from several hundred expanded graft clones. By one year post-transplant, T-cell counts and diversity largely arose from T cells that were newly produced.

Unique molecular identifiers featured in how the TCRbeta library was prepared. TCRdb redid the calling of the PCR reads with MiXCR, one entry per CDR3 protein. The sample carries hundreds of thousands of distinct CDR3 sequences, about an eighth recorded once. This clonotype was found a few times. No antigen is known for it. Germline values: CDR1 LGHDT, CDR2 YNNKEL (reference sequence). Trimming at V came to 0 bases and at J to 9 bases, leaving 9 bases not matched to a gene. The length of the CDR3 is 15 residues. The material sequenced was PBMCs, taken before TCRalphabeta/CD19-depleted stem cell transplant. The V gene is TRBV3-1, the J gene TRBJ2-7; 9 bases line up with TRBD2. The sequence derives from a girl aged 2-10 years with congenital amegakaryocytic thrombocytopenia, due to receive a stem cell transplant. Written as DNA, the CDR3 is TGTGCCAGCAGCCAAGAAGCCAGCGGGAGGCAGGGGCAGTACTTC. Its translation: CASSQEASGRQGQYF.